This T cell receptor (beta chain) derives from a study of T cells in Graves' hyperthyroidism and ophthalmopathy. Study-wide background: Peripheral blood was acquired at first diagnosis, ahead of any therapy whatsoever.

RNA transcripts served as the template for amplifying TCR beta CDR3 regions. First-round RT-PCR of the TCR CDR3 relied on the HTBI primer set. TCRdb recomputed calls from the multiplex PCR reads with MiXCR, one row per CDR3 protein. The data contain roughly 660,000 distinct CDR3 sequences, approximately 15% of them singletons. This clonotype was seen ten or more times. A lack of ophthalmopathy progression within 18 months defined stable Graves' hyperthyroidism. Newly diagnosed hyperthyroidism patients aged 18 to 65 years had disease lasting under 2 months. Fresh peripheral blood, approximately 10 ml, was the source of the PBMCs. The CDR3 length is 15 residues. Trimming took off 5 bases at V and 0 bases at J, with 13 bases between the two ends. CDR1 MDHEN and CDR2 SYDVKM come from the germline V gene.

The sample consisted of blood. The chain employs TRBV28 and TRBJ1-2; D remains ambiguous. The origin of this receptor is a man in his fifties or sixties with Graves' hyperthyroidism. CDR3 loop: CASSLFFSANYGYTF. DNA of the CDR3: TGTGCCAGCAGTCTGTTCTTCTCAGCTAACTATGGCTACACCTTC.